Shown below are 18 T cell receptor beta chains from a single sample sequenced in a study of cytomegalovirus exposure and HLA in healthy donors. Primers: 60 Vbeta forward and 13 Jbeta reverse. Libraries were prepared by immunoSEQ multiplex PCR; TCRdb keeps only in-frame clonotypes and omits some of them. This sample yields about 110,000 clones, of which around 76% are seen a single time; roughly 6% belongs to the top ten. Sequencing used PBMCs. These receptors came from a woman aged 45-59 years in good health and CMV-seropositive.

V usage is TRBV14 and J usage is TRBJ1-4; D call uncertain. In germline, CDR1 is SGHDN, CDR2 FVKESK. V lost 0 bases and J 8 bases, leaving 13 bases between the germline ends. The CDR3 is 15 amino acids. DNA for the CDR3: TGTGCCAGCAGCCAAGATTCCGGGCCGGGAGAAAAACTGTTTTTT. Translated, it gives CASSQDSGPGEKLFF.

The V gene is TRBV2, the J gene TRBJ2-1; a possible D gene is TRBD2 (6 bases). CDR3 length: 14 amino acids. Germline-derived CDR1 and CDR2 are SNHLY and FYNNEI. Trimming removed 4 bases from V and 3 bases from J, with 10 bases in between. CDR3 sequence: CASSAPGSYNEQFF. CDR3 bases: TGTGCCAGCAGTGCCCCCGGGAGCTACAATGAGCAGTTCTTC. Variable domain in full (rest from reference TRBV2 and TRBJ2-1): EPEVTQTPSHQVTQMGQEVILRCVPISNHLYFYWYRQILGQKVEFLVSFYNNEISEKSEIFDDQFSVERPDGSNFTLKIRSTKLEDSAMYFCASSAPGSYNEQFFGPGTRLTVL.

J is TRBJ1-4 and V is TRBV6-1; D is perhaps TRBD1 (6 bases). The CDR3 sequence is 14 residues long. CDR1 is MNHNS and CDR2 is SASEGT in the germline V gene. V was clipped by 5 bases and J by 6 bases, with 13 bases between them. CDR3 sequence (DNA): TGTGCCAGCAGTTCCCCGGGGGGCGATGAAAAACTGTTTTTT. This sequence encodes CASSSPGGDEKLFF.

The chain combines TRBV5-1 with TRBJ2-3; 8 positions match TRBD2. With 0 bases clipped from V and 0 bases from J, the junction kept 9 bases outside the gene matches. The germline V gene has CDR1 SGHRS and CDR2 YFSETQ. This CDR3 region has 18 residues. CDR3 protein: CASSLGRTSGVSTDTQYF. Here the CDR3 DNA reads TGCGCCAGCAGCTTGGGGAGAACTAGCGGCGTAAGCACAGATACGCAGTATTTT.

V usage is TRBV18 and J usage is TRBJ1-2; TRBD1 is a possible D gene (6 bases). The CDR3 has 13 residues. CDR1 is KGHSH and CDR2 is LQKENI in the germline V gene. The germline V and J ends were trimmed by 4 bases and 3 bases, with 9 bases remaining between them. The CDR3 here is CASSHGGDYGYTF. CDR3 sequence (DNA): TGTGCCAGCTCACATGGGGGCGACTATGGCTACACCTTC.

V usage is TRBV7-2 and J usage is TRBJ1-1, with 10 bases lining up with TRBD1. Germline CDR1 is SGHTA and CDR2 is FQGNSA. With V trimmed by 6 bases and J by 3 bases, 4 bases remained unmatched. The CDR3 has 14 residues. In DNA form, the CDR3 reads TGTGCCAGCAGACCCGGGACAGGGGACACTGAAGCTTTCTTT. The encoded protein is CASRPGTGDTEAFF. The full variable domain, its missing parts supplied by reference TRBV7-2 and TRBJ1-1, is GAGVSQSPSNKVTEKGKDVELRCDPISGHTALYWYRQSLGQGLEFLIYFQGNSAPDKSGLPSDRFSAERTGGSVSTLTIQRTQQEDSAVYLCASRPGTGDTEAFFGQGTRLTVV.

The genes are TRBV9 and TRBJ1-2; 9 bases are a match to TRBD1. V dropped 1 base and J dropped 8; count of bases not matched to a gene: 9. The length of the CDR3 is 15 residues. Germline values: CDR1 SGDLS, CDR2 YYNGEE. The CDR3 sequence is CASSVRGQGLYGYTF. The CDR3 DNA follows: TGTGCCAGCAGCGTACGAGGACAGGGGTTGTACGGCTACACCTTC.

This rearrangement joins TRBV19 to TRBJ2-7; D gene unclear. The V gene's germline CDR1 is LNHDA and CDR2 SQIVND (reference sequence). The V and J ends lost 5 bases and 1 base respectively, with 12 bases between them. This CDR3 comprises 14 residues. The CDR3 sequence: CASSQLGLSYEQYF. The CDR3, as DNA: TGTGCCAGTAGTCAGTTGGGCCTATCCTACGAGCAGTACTTC.

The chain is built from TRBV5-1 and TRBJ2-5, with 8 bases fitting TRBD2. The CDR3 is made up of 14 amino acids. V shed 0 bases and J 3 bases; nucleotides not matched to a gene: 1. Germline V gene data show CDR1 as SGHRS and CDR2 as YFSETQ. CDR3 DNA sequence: TGCGCCAGCAGCTTGGGAGCGGGGGAAGAGACCCAGTACTTC. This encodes CASSLGAGEETQYF. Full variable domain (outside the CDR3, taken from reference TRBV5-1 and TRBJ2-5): KAGVTQTPRYLIKTRGQQVTLSCSPISGHRSVSWYQQTPGQGLQFLFEYFSETQRNKGNFPGRFSGRQFSNSRSEMNVSTLELGDSALYLCASSLGAGEETQYFGPGTRLLVL.

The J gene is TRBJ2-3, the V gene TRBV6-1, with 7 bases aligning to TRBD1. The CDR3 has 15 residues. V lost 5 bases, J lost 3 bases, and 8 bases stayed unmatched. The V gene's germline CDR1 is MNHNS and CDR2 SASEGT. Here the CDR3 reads CASSLDRVGTDTQYF. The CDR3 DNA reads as TGTGCCAGCAGTTTAGACAGGGTCGGGACAGATACGCAGTATTTT.

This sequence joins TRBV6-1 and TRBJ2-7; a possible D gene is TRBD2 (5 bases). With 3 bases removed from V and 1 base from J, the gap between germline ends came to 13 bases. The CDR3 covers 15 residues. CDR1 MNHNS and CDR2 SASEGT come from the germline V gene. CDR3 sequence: CASSDGVRVSYEQYF. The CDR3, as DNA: TGTGCCAGCAGTGACGGGGTCCGAGTGTCCTACGAGCAGTACTTC.

The CDR3 protein is CASRAGVTYEQYF. The CDR3 nucleotides are TGTGCCAGCCGGGCAGGGGTGACCTACGAGCAGTACTTC. The chain links TRBV28 to TRBJ2-7, with D maybe TRBD1 (6 bases). The CDR3 contains 13 residues. The V gene's germline CDR1 is MDHEN and CDR2 SYDVKM. Trimming removed 8 bases from V and 2 bases from J, with 13 bases in between.

The CDR3 region is CASSLSAGTGEQYF. DNA for the CDR3: TGTGCCAGCAGTTTATCGGCGGGGACTGGCGAGCAGTACTTC. This chain joins TRBV28 and TRBJ2-5; weak D call: TRBD2 (6 bases). The last part of the DNA fits TRBJ2-7 better; the J call may be wrong. Germline CDR1 is MDHEN and CDR2 is SYDVKM. The CDR3 has 14 amino acids.

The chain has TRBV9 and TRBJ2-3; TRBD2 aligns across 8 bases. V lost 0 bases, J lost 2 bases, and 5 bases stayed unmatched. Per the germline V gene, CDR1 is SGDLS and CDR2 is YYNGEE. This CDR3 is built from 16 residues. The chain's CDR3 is CASSVESGGPTDTQYF. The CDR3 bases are TGTGCCAGCAGCGTAGAAAGCGGGGGCCCCACAGATACGCAGTATTTT.

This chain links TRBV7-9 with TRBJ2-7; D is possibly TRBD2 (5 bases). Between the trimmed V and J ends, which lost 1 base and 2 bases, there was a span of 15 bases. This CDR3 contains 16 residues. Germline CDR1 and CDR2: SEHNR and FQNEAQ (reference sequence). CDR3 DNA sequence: TGTGCCAGCAGCTTAGACGTTGCCGGGATTCCCTACGAGCAGTACTTC. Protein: CASSLDVAGIPYEQYF.

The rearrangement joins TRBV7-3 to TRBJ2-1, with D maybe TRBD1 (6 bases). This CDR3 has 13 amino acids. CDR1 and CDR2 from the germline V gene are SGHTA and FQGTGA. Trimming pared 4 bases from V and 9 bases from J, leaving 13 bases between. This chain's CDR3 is CASSSQGDTEQFF. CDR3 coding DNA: TGTGCCAGCAGCTCACAAGGGGACACTGAGCAGTTCTTC.

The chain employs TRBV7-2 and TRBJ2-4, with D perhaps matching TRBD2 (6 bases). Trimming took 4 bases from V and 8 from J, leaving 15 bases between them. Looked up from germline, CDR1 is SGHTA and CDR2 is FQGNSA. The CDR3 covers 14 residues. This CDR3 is CASSSRQWGDIQYF. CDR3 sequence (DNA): TGTGCCAGCAGCTCCAGACAGTGGGGGGACATTCAGTACTTC.

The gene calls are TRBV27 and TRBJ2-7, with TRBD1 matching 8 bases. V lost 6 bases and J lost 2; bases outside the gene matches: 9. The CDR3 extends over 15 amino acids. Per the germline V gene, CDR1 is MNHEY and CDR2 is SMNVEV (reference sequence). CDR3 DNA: TGTGCCAGCAGCGATCGGTCGACAGGGGCCTACGAGCAGTACTTC. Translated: CASSDRSTGAYEQYF.